Presented here are 8 T cell receptor beta chains from one specimen sequenced in a study of cytomegalovirus exposure and HLA in healthy donors. PCR primers comprised 60 Vbeta and 13 Jbeta primers. The repertoire was sequenced with immunoSEQ multiplex PCR; TCRdb's copy has only in-frame clones and lacks some. The table includes about 120,000 clones, around three quarters detected once. Input material: PBMCs. The receptors shown here come from a man aged 25 to 45 in good health and CMV-seropositive.

The chain joins TRBV28 to TRBJ1-4; 8 bases align to TRBD1. CDR1 and CDR2 from the germline V gene are MDHEN and SYDVKM. The CDR3 is 16 residues long. V gave up 6 bases and J gave up 8 bases; unmatched junction bases: 14. In DNA form, the CDR3 reads TGTGCCAGCAGCCTTGGGCAGGGGGCCTTTTGGGAAAAACTGTTTTTT. It encodes CASSLGQGAFWEKLFF.

The gene calls are TRBV6-1 and TRBJ1-2; D may be TRBD1 (5 bases). In germline, CDR1 is MNHNS, CDR2 SASEGT. The CDR3 is made up of 14 amino acids. V gave up 6 bases and J gave up 5 bases, with 16 bases separating them. CDR3 protein: CASRGLGRWYGYTF. CDR3 nucleotides: TGTGCCAGCAGGGGACTTGGGAGGTGGTATGGCTACACCTTC.

This clone was found a few times. The chain has TRBV6-1 and TRBJ2-1; 7 bases agree with TRBD2. CDR1 and CDR2 (germline): MNHNS, SASEGT. The length of the CDR3 is 15 residues. Unmatched junction bases numbered 3, after V lost 2 bases and J lost 2 bases. CDR3 amino acids: CASSEPGGAYNEQFF. The CDR3 region has the DNA TGTGCCAGCAGTGAACCTGGGGGGGCCTACAATGAGCAGTTCTTC.

Concerning this clone: This CDR3 is also generated by other DNA sequences in the sample. V and J are TRBV4-3 and TRBJ1-1; the D is unclear. Germline assignment: CDR1 LGHNA and CDR2 YSLEER. Trimming stripped 0 bases from V and 1 base from J, with 9 bases between. The CDR3 is 15 amino acids. CDR3 sequence: CASSQDVGPNTEAFF. The CDR3 coding sequence is TGCGCCAGCAGCCAAGATGTGGGCCCGAACACTGAAGCTTTCTTT.

This chain uses TRBV5-5 with TRBJ2-7, with 8 bases lining up with TRBD2. Germline lookup yields CDR1 SGHKS and CDR2 YYEKEE (reference sequence). The CDR3 is 16 amino acids. The trim removed 2 bases at V and 1 base at J, leaving 8 bases unmatched. CDR3 amino acids: CASSFELAVYSYEQYF. The CDR3 DNA sequence: TGTGCCAGCAGCTTTGAACTAGCGGTATATTCCTACGAGCAGTACTTC.

This clone was counted a few times. The chain couples TRBV4-3 to TRBJ1-2; perhaps TRBD1 as D (6 bases). Between the trimmed V and J ends, which lost 1 base and 6 bases, there was a span of 12 bases. This CDR3 has 14 residues. The germline V gene encodes CDR1 LGHNA and CDR2 YSLEER. The CDR3 sequence is CASSQGVTGDGYTF. In DNA form, the CDR3 reads TGCGCCAGCAGCCAAGGGGTGACAGGAGATGGCTACACCTTC.

The rearrangement links TRBV14 to TRBJ2-5, with 8 bases identical to TRBD1. Germline V gene sequence: CDR1 SGHDN, CDR2 FVKESK. J was trimmed by 4 bases and V by 1 base; bases with no gene match: 5. This CDR3 is built from 15 residues. The CDR3 loop reads CASSQVGGQGETQYF. The DNA of the CDR3 is TGTGCCAGCAGCCAAGTGGGCGGACAGGGAGAGACCCAGTACTTC.

This clone was found once. The chain links TRBV4-2 to TRBJ2-7; 8 positions agree with TRBD1. Per the germline V gene, CDR1 is LGHNA and CDR2 is YNFKEQ. J gave up 4 bases and V 0 bases, and 8 bases lay outside the gene matches. There are 16 residues in the CDR3. CDR3 amino acids: CASSQDQDRGWYEQYF. CDR3 in DNA: TGTGCCAGCAGCCAAGATCAAGACAGGGGATGGTACGAGCAGTACTTC.